This T cell receptor (beta chain) stems from a study of T cell repertoires in cytomegalovirus infection. Study as a whole: The public TCR beta signatures pointed to both CMV infection and matching HLA type.

V lost 2 bases, J lost 6 bases, and 7 bases lay in between. This CDR3 region has 13 residues. Germline V gene lookup returns CDR1 MDHEN and CDR2 SYDVKM. In the case of this clonotype: Antigen unknown.

TCRdb processed the reads anew with MiXCR; each CDR3 protein has one entry. The sample holds about 740,000 distinct CDR3 sequences, approximately 40% seen once. Study-wide points: Carriage of CMV together with the relevant HLA was identifiable through cumulative public TCR beta family frequency. CMV-specific TCR beta clonotypes restricted by HLA-C were the ones dominating the ex vivo response.

The TCR originated in a human donor in good health (CMV status not recorded). Some clones in this sample may be carry-over from other donors' samples. The J gene is TRBJ1-4, the V gene TRBV28; a possible D gene is TRBD1 (6 bases). Sequenced: PBMCs. CDR3 bases: TGTGCCAGCAGTTTAACAGGGCATGAAAAACTGTTTTTT. This sequence encodes CASSLTGHEKLFF.